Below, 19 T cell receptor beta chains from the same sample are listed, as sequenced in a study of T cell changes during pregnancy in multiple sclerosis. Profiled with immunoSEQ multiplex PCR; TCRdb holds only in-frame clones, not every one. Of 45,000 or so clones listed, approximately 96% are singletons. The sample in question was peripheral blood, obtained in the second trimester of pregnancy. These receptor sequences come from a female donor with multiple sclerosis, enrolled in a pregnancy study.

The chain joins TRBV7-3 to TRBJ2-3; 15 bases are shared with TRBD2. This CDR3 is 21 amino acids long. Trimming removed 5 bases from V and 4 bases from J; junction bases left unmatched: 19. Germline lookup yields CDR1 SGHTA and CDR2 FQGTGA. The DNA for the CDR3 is TGTGCCAGCAGCGGTTACCTCGGACTAGCGGGGGGGGCCCCCTACCCAGATACGCAGTATTTT. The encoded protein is CASSGYLGLAGGAPYPDTQYF. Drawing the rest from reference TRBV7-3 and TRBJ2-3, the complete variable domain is GAGVSQTPSNKVTEKGKYVELRCDPISGHTALYWYRQSLGQGPEFLIYFQGTGAADDSGLPNDRFFAVRPEGSVSTLKIQRTERGDSAVYLCASSGYLGLAGGAPYPDTQYFGPGTRLTVL.

The CDR3 DNA follows: TGCAGTGCCGACATAGACACTGAAGCTTTCTTT. Amino acids: CSADIDTEAFF. This chain links TRBV20-1 with TRBJ1-1; D gene ambiguous. This CDR3 contains 11 residues. Trimming pared 6 bases from V and 3 bases from J, leaving 8 bases between. Germline-derived CDR1 and CDR2 are DFQATT and SNEGSKA (reference sequence).

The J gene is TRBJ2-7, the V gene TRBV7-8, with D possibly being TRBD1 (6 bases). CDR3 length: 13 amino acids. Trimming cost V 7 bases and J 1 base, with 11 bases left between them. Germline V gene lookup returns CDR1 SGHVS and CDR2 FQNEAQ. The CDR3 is CASTITGSYEQYF. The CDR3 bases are TGTGCCAGCACCATTACAGGGTCCTACGAGCAGTACTTC.

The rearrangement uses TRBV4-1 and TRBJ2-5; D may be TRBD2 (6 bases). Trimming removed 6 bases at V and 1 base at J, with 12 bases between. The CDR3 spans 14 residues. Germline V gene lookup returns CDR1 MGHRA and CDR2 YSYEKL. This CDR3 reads CASSKLARQETQYF. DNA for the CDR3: TGCGCCAGCAGTAAACTAGCCCGCCAAGAGACCCAGTACTTC.

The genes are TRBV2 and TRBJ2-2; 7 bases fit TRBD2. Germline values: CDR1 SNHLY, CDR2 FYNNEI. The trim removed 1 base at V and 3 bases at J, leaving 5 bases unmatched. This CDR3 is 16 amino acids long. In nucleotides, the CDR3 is TGTGCCAGCAGTGAAGTCCCTAGCGGTTACACCGGGGAGCTGTTTTTT. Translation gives CASSEVPSGYTGELFF.

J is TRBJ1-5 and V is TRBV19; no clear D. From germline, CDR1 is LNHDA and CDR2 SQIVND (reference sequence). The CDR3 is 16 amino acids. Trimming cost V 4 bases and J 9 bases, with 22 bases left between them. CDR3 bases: TGTGCCAGTAGTACGATGGGCATCATCCCCCCAGGGCCCCAGCATTTT. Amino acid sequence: CASSTMGIIPPGPQHF. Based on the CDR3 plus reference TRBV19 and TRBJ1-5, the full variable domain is DGGITQSPKYLFRKEGQNVTLSCEQNLNHDAMYWYRQDPGQGLRLIYYSQIVNDFQKGDIAEGYSVSREKKESFPLTVTSAQKNPTAFYLCASSTMGIIPPGPQHFGDGTRLSIL.

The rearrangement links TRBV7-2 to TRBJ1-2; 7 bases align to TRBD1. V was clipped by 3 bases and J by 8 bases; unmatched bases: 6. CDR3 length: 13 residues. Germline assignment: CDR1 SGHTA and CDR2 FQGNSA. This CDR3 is CASSFRDRVGYTF. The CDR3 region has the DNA TGTGCCAGCAGCTTTCGAGACAGGGTAGGCTACACCTTC.

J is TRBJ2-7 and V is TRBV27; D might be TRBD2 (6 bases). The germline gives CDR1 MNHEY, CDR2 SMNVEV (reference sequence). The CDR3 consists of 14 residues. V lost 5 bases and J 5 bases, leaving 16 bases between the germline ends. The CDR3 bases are TGTGCCAGCAGTCCGGGACTCTCGGGGAACGAGCAGTACTTC. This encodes CASSPGLSGNEQYF.

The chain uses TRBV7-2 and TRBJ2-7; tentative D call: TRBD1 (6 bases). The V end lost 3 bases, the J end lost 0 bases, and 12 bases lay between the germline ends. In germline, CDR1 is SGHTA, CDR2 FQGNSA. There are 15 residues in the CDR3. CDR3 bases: TGTGCCAGCAGCTTTACCCAGGGGACCTCCTACGAGCAGTACTTC. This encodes CASSFTQGTSYEQYF.

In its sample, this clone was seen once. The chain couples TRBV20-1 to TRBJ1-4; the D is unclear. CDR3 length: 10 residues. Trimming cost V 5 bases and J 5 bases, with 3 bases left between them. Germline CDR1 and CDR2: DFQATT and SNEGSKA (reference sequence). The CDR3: CSASNEKLFF. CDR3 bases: TGCAGTGCTTCGAATGAAAAACTGTTTTTT.

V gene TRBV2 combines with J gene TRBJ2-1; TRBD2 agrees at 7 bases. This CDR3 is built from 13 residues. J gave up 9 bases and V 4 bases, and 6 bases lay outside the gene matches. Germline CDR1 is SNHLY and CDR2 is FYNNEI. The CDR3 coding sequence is TGTGCCAGCAGTGCCCAACGCGGGGGTGAGCAGTTCTTC. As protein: CASSAQRGGEQFF.

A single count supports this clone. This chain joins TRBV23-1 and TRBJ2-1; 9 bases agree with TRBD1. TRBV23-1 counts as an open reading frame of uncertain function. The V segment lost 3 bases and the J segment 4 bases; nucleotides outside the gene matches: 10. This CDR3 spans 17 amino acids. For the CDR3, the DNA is TGCGCCAGCAGTCATCAACTCCGGACAGGGGAGTACAATGAGCAGTTCTTC. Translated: CASSHQLRTGEYNEQFF.

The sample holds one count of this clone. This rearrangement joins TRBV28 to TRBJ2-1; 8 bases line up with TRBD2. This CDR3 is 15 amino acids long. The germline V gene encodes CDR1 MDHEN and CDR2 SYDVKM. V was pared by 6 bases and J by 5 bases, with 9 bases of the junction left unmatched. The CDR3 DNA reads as TGTGCCAGCAGCCAAATTAGCGGGGTAAACAATGAGCAGTTCTTC. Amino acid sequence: CASSQISGVNNEQFF.

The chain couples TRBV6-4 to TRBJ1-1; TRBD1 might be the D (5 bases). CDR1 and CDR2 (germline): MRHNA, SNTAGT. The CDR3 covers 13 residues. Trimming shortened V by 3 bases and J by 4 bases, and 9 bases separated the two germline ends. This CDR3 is CASSESQGTEAFF. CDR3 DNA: TGTGCCAGCAGTGAGAGCCAGGGCACTGAAGCTTTCTTT.

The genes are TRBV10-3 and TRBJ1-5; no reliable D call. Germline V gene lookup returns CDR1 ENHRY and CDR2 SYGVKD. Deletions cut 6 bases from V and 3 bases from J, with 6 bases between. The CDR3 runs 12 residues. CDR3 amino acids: CAISRDNQPQHF. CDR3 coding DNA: TGTGCCATCAGCCGAGACAATCAGCCCCAGCATTTT.

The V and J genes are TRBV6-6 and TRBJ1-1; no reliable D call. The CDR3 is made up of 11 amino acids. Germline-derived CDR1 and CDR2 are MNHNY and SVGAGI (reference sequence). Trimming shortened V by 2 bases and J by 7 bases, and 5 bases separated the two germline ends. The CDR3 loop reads CASSYQVEAFF. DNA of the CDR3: TGTGCCAGCAGTTACCAGGTTGAAGCTTTCTTT.

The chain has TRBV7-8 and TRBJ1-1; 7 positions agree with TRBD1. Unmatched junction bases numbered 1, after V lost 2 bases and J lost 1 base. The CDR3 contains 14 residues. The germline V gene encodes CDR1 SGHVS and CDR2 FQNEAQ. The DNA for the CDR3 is TGTGCCAGCAGCTTAAGGACAGGGAACACTGAAGCTTTCTTT. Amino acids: CASSLRTGNTEAFF.

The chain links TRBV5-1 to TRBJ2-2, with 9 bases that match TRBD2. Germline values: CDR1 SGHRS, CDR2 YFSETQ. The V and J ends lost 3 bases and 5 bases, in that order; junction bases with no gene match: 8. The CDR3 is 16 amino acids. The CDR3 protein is CASSSRTSEGTGELFF. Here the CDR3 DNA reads TGCGCCAGCAGCTCCCGGACTAGCGAGGGAACCGGGGAGCTGTTTTTT.

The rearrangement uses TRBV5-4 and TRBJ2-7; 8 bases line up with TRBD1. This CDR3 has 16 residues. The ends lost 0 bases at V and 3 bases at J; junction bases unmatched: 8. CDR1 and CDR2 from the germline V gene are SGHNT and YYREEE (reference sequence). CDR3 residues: CASSLARGRIGYEQYF. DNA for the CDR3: TGTGCCAGCAGCTTGGCCAGGGGGCGGATTGGCTACGAGCAGTACTTC.